A selection of T cell receptor beta chains follows, all from one sample in a study of cytomegalovirus exposure and HLA in healthy donors. Clones were read by immunoSEQ multiplex PCR, and TCRdb kept only the in-frame ones, dropping some. This table holds around 170,000 clones, more than 70% found once. The sample comprised PBMCs. The source is a girl between 10 and 17 years old in good health and CMV-seronegative. The CDR3 runs from the conserved cysteine through the conserved F or W. D genes are given only for firm matches. For some rows the clone size is stated as once, few or many, or as a class when expanded; others skip it.

cdr3_aa: CASSPQGQRETQYF
cdr3_nt: TGTGCCAGCAGCCCCCAGGGACAGCGAGAGACCCAGTACTTC
clone_size: NA
j_call: TRBJ2-5
d_call: TRBD1
v_call: TRBV7-9

cdr3_aa: CASSLANDRGQNEQFF
cdr3_nt: TGCGCCAGCAGCTTGGCTAACGACAGGGGGCAGAATGAGCAGTTCTTC
clone_size: few
j_call: TRBJ2-1
d_call: TRBD1
v_call: TRBV4-1

cdr3_aa: CASSIGTSGTDTQYF
cdr3_nt: TGCGCCAGCAGCATCGGGACTAGCGGCACAGATACGCAGTATTTT
clone_size: few
j_call: TRBJ2-3
d_call: TRBD2
v_call: TRBV5-1

cdr3_aa: CASSYTGPRANYGYTF
cdr3_nt: TGTGCCAGCAGTTATACAGGGCCGCGAGCTAACTATGGCTACACCTTC
clone_size: NA
j_call: TRBJ1-2
d_call: NA
v_call: TRBV6-5

cdr3_aa: CASSLGGGDEKLFF
cdr3_nt: TGTGCCAGCAGCCTGGGGGGAGGAGATGAAAAACTGTTTTTT
clone_size: NA
j_call: TRBJ1-4
d_call: NA
v_call: TRBV7-6

cdr3_aa: CASSPGLRSPLHF
cdr3_nt: TGTGCCAGCAGCCCAGGGTTACGATCACCCCTCCACTTT
clone_size: NA
j_call: TRBJ1-6
d_call: NA
v_call: TRBV6-5

cdr3_aa: CASSGGTGTGQPQHF
cdr3_nt: TGCGCCAGCAGCGGGGGGACAGGGACCGGTCAGCCCCAGCATTTT
clone_size: NA
j_call: TRBJ1-5
d_call: TRBD1
v_call: TRBV5-1

cdr3_aa: CASSLQGTYNQPQHF
cdr3_nt: TGTGCCAGCAGCTTACAGGGGACCTACAATCAGCCCCAGCATTTT
clone_size: NA
j_call: TRBJ1-5
d_call: NA
v_call: TRBV13

cdr3_aa: CATSSPRVYTF
cdr3_nt: TGTGCCACCAGCAGCCCCAGGGTTTACACCTTC
clone_size: NA
j_call: TRBJ1-2
d_call: NA
v_call: TRBV15

cdr3_aa: CASRLRTGDYEQYF
cdr3_nt: TGTGCCAGCAGATTACGGACAGGGGACTACGAGCAGTACTTC
clone_size: NA
j_call: TRBJ2-7
d_call: TRBD1
v_call: TRBV28

cdr3_aa: CASSLGHLDEQFF
cdr3_nt: TGTGCCAGCTCACTGGGCCACCTGGATGAGCAGTTCTTC
clone_size: NA
j_call: TRBJ2-1
d_call: NA
v_call: TRBV18

cdr3_aa: CASSEVAPNTEAFF
cdr3_nt: TGTGCCAGCAGTGAAGTGGCTCCGAACACTGAAGCTTTCTTT
clone_size: NA
j_call: TRBJ1-1
d_call: NA
v_call: TRBV25-1

cdr3_aa: CASSLSSSGGTEAFF
cdr3_nt: TGTGCCAGCAGTTTAAGCTCTTCGGGGGGCACTGAAGCTTTCTTT
clone_size: NA
j_call: TRBJ1-1
d_call: NA
v_call: TRBV6-6

cdr3_aa: CASSLGGDQPQHF
cdr3_nt: TGTGCCAGCAGCTTAGGGGGGGACCAGCCCCAGCATTTT
clone_size: NA
j_call: TRBJ1-5
d_call: NA
v_call: TRBV7-2

cdr3_aa: CASSIDAGGTSYEQYF
cdr3_nt: TGTGCCAGTAGTATAGATGCAGGGGGGACATCTTACGAGCAGTACTTC
clone_size: NA
j_call: TRBJ2-7
d_call: NA
v_call: TRBV19

cdr3_aa: CASSSSVDSSVYNEQFF
cdr3_nt: TGTGCCAGCAGCTCAAGCGTGGACAGCTCCGTTTACAATGAGCAGTTCTTC
clone_size: NA
j_call: TRBJ2-1
d_call: NA
v_call: TRBV7-9

cdr3_aa: CSVLRDWQPQHF
cdr3_nt: TGCAGCGTCTTGAGGGATTGGCAGCCCCAGCATTTT
clone_size: NA
j_call: TRBJ1-5
d_call: NA
v_call: TRBV29-1

cdr3_aa: CASSLGRQGGPYNEQFF
cdr3_nt: TGCGCCAGCAGCTTAGGCCGACAGGGTGGGCCCTACAATGAGCAGTTCTTC
clone_size: NA
j_call: TRBJ2-1
d_call: TRBD1
v_call: TRBV5-1

cdr3_aa: CASSIEGNTGELFF
cdr3_nt: TGTGCCAGTAGTATTGAGGGGAACACCGGGGAGCTGTTTTTT
clone_size: once
j_call: TRBJ2-2
d_call: NA
v_call: TRBV19

cdr3_aa: CASSLGRRPGTDTQYF
cdr3_nt: TGCGCCAGCAGCTTGGGGAGGAGGCCGGGCACAGATACGCAGTATTTT
clone_size: NA
j_call: TRBJ2-3
d_call: NA
v_call: TRBV5-1

cdr3_aa: CASSLLGGGETQYF
cdr3_nt: TGCGCCAGCAGCTTGCTCGGGGGAGGAGAGACCCAGTACTTC
clone_size: NA
j_call: TRBJ2-5
d_call: NA
v_call: TRBV5-1

cdr3_aa: CASSPETGWYYGYTF
cdr3_nt: TGTGCCAGCAGCCCCGAGACGGGGTGGTACTATGGCTACACCTTC
clone_size: NA
j_call: TRBJ1-2
d_call: NA
v_call: TRBV5-6

cdr3_aa: CASSLGEYGIRTEAFF
cdr3_nt: TGTGCCAGCAGCTTAGGGGAGTACGGGATACGGACTGAAGCTTTCTTT
clone_size: NA
j_call: TRBJ1-1
d_call: NA
v_call: TRBV7-8

cdr3_aa: CASSSGLAGGIYEQYF
cdr3_nt: TGCGCCAGCAGCTCGGGGCTAGCGGGGGGGATCTACGAGCAGTACTTC
clone_size: NA
j_call: TRBJ2-7
d_call: TRBD2
v_call: TRBV5-1

cdr3_aa: CASSPKTGSNQPQHF
cdr3_nt: TGTGCCAGCTCACCAAAAACAGGTAGCAATCAGCCCCAGCATTTT
clone_size: NA
j_call: TRBJ1-5
d_call: NA
v_call: TRBV18

cdr3_aa: CASSDSTEAFF
cdr3_nt: TGTGCCAGCAGTGACAGCACTGAAGCTTTCTTT
clone_size: few
j_call: TRBJ1-1
d_call: NA
v_call: TRBV2

cdr3_aa: CASSPRRDSNEKLFF
cdr3_nt: TGTGCCAGCTCACCGCGCCGGGACTCGAATGAAAAACTGTTTTTT
clone_size: once
j_call: TRBJ1-4
d_call: NA
v_call: TRBV18

cdr3_aa: CASSSFGSGNTIYF
cdr3_nt: TGTGCCAGCAGTTCCTTCGGCTCTGGAAACACCATATATTTT
clone_size: NA
j_call: TRBJ1-3
d_call: NA
v_call: TRBV28

cdr3_aa: CASSQSTPTGGPGTEAFF
cdr3_nt: TGCGCCAGCAGCCAATCAACCCCGACAGGGGGCCCAGGTACTGAAGCTTTCTTT
clone_size: NA
j_call: TRBJ1-1
d_call: TRBD1
v_call: TRBV5-1

cdr3_aa: CASSRVGLLYEQYF
cdr3_nt: TGTGCCAGCAGCCGAGTGGGACTACTATACGAGCAGTACTTC
clone_size: NA
j_call: TRBJ2-7
d_call: TRBD2
v_call: TRBV7-2

cdr3_aa: CASGLDRTYGYTF
cdr3_nt: TGTGCTAGTGGTTTGGACAGGACCTATGGCTACACCTTC
clone_size: NA
j_call: TRBJ1-2
d_call: NA
v_call: TRBV12-5

cdr3_aa: CASSVGGANTEAFF
cdr3_nt: TGTGCCAGCAGCGTAGGCGGGGCGAACACTGAAGCTTTCTTT
clone_size: NA
j_call: TRBJ1-1
d_call: NA
v_call: TRBV9

cdr3_aa: CASSTPGTEYGYTF
cdr3_nt: TGTGCCAGCAGCACCCCCGGGACAGAGTACGGCTACACCTTC
clone_size: few
j_call: TRBJ1-2
d_call: TRBD1
v_call: TRBV7-8

cdr3_aa: CAIGQGAEAFF
cdr3_nt: TGTGCCATCGGACAGGGGGCCGAAGCTTTCTTT
clone_size: NA
j_call: TRBJ1-1
d_call: TRBD1
v_call: TRBV10-3

cdr3_aa: CASSQDYYNEQFF
cdr3_nt: TGCGCCAGCAGCCAAGACTACTACAATGAGCAGTTCTTC
clone_size: NA
j_call: TRBJ2-1
d_call: NA
v_call: TRBV4-1

cdr3_aa: CASSFRQGSPEAFF
cdr3_nt: TGTGCCAGCAGCTTCAGACAGGGAAGTCCTGAAGCTTTCTTT
clone_size: NA
j_call: TRBJ1-1
d_call: TRBD1
v_call: TRBV7-2

cdr3_aa: CASSEFGLVDNEQFF
cdr3_nt: TGTGCCAGCAGTGAATTTGGACTAGTCGACAATGAGCAGTTCTTC
clone_size: NA
j_call: TRBJ2-1
d_call: TRBD2
v_call: TRBV2

cdr3_aa: CASSVVAGGYEQYF
cdr3_nt: TGTGCCAGCAGCGTAGTGGCGGGGGGCTACGAGCAGTACTTC
clone_size: NA
j_call: TRBJ2-7
d_call: TRBD2
v_call: TRBV9

cdr3_aa: CASSPQVSGGPAYEQYF
cdr3_nt: TGTGCCAGCAGCCCCCAAGTTAGCGGGGGGCCTGCCTACGAGCAGTACTTC
clone_size: NA
j_call: TRBJ2-7
d_call: TRBD2
v_call: TRBV11-1

cdr3_aa: CASSRGQGGEKLFF
cdr3_nt: TGTGCCAGCAGCCGGGGACAGGGGGGTGAAAAACTGTTTTTT
clone_size: once
j_call: TRBJ1-4
d_call: TRBD1
v_call: TRBV7-9

cdr3_aa: CASSKDRGRGETQYF
cdr3_nt: TGTGCCAGCAGTAAGGACAGGGGGCGCGGAGAGACCCAGTACTTC
clone_size: NA
j_call: TRBJ2-5
d_call: TRBD1
v_call: TRBV6-6

cdr3_aa: CSAGQANTEAFF
cdr3_nt: TGCAGCGCGGGACAGGCCAACACTGAAGCTTTCTTT
clone_size: NA
j_call: TRBJ1-1
d_call: TRBD1
v_call: TRBV29-1

cdr3_aa: CASSALFSGGRTDTQYF
cdr3_nt: TGTGCCAGCAGTGCCCTTTTTAGCGGGGGGAGGACAGATACGCAGTATTTT
clone_size: NA
j_call: TRBJ2-3
d_call: TRBD2
v_call: TRBV6-1

cdr3_aa: CASSISGVNYGYTF
cdr3_nt: TGCGCCAGCAGTATTAGCGGGGTTAACTATGGCTACACCTTC
clone_size: NA
j_call: TRBJ1-2
d_call: NA
v_call: TRBV5-1

cdr3_aa: CASTISGGDYNEQFF
cdr3_nt: TGTGCCAGCACCATTAGCGGGGGGGACTACAATGAGCAGTTCTTC
clone_size: NA
j_call: TRBJ2-1
d_call: TRBD2
v_call: TRBV9

cdr3_aa: CASSLFPPTGPNTEAFF
cdr3_nt: TGTGCCAGCTCACTCTTCCCCCCGACAGGGCCGAACACTGAAGCTTTCTTT
clone_size: NA
j_call: TRBJ1-1
d_call: TRBD1
v_call: TRBV18